These T cell receptor beta chains were read from a single sample in a study of T cell changes during pregnancy in multiple sclerosis. Clones were sequenced by immunoSEQ multiplex PCR, and TCRdb holds only the in-frame ones, with some missing. The data hold roughly 28,000 clones, with roughly nine tenths observed a single time. The sequenced sample was CD8+ T cells from peripheral blood mononuclear cells, obtained before pregnancy. The origin of the receptors is a female donor with multiple sclerosis, enrolled in a pregnancy study. The CDR3 runs from the conserved cysteine through the conserved F or W. Fields, in order: CDR3 protein, CDR3 DNA, clone size, V gene, J gene, D gene. A D gene is named only where the DNA matches it firmly. Size tells how often a clone was seen (once, few, many) or the class of an expanded clone, and some rows leave it out.

CDR3aa: CASSLTGTYEQYF; CDR3nt: TGTGCCAGCAGCCTGACGGGGACCTACGAGCAGTACTTC; abundance: -; v_gene: TRBV5-6; j_gene: TRBJ2-7; d_gene: -
CDR3aa: CASSLGQGMNQPQHF; CDR3nt: TGCGCCAGCAGCTTGGGACAGGGGATGAATCAGCCCCAGCATTTT; abundance: -; v_gene: TRBV5-1; j_gene: TRBJ1-5; d_gene: TRBD1
CDR3aa: CASSPPEVEGHYGYTF; CDR3nt: TGTGCCAGCTCACCTCCTGAGGTGGAGGGCCACTATGGCTACACCTTC; abundance: -; v_gene: TRBV18; j_gene: TRBJ1-2; d_gene: -
CDR3aa: CASSQESVSYEQYF; CDR3nt: TGTGCCAGCAGCCAAGAAAGCGTTTCCTACGAGCAGTACTTC; abundance: -; v_gene: TRBV4-2; j_gene: TRBJ2-7; d_gene: -
CDR3aa: CASSGGLAENTGELFF; CDR3nt: TGTGCCAGCAGCGGGGGACTAGCGGAAAACACCGGGGAGCTGTTTTTT; abundance: -; v_gene: TRBV9; j_gene: TRBJ2-2; d_gene: TRBD2
CDR3aa: CASSLDRVSGTDTQYF; CDR3nt: TGTGCCAGCAGCTTAGACCGGGTCTCGGGCACAGATACGCAGTATTTT; abundance: -; v_gene: TRBV7-6; j_gene: TRBJ2-3; d_gene: -
CDR3aa: CASSFWEETQYF; CDR3nt: TGTGCCAGCAGCTTTTGGGAGGAGACCCAGTACTTC; abundance: -; v_gene: TRBV7-8; j_gene: TRBJ2-5; d_gene: -
CDR3aa: CSVVSWTGGSGNTIYF; CDR3nt: TGCAGCGTTGTGTCCTGGACAGGGGGCTCTGGAAACACCATATATTTT; abundance: -; v_gene: TRBV29-1; j_gene: TRBJ1-3; d_gene: TRBD1
CDR3aa: CSALPTSGTEAFF; CDR3nt: TGCAGCGCCCTACCCACTAGCGGGACTGAAGCTTTCTTT; abundance: -; v_gene: TRBV29-1; j_gene: TRBJ1-1; d_gene: -
CDR3aa: CASSQASMGTENTGELFF; CDR3nt: TGTGCCAGCAGCCAAGCTTCCATGGGGACAGAGAACACCGGGGAGCTGTTTTTT; abundance: few; v_gene: TRBV4-2; j_gene: TRBJ2-2; d_gene: TRBD1
CDR3aa: CASSLSTSGMYNEQFF; CDR3nt: TGTGCCAGCAGTTTATCTACTAGCGGGATGTACAATGAGCAGTTCTTC; abundance: -; v_gene: TRBV27; j_gene: TRBJ2-1; d_gene: TRBD2
CDR3aa: CAISVEVAGSHYGYTF; CDR3nt: TGTGCCATCAGTGTTGAGGTTGCAGGGTCTCACTATGGCTACACCTTC; abundance: -; v_gene: TRBV10-3; j_gene: TRBJ1-2; d_gene: -
CDR3aa: CSVGGLQGFQYNEQFF; CDR3nt: TGCAGCGTTGGTGGATTACAGGGGTTTCAATACAATGAGCAGTTCTTC; abundance: -; v_gene: TRBV29-1; j_gene: TRBJ2-1; d_gene: TRBD1
CDR3aa: CASSDSLLPYSEQFF; CDR3nt: TGTGCCAGCAGTGACTCACTACTTCCCTATAGTGAGCAGTTCTTC; abundance: -; v_gene: TRBV6-4; j_gene: TRBJ2-1; d_gene: -
CDR3aa: CASSPSGLGNEQFF; CDR3nt: TGTGCCAGCAGCCCCTCAGGGTTAGGCAATGAGCAGTTCTTC; abundance: -; v_gene: TRBV11-3; j_gene: TRBJ2-1; d_gene: -
CDR3aa: CASSPRTGGYNEQFF; CDR3nt: TGTGCCAGCAGCCCCCGGACAGGGGGTTACAATGAGCAGTTCTTC; abundance: few; v_gene: TRBV9; j_gene: TRBJ2-1; d_gene: TRBD1
CDR3aa: CASSSPVGYTF; CDR3nt: TGTGCCAGCAGCAGCCCAGTCGGCTACACCTTC; abundance: once; v_gene: TRBV21-1; j_gene: TRBJ1-2; d_gene: -
CDR3aa: CASSLGTGAYEQYF; CDR3nt: TGTGCCAGCAGCTTAGGGACAGGGGCCTACGAGCAGTACTTC; abundance: -; v_gene: TRBV11-2; j_gene: TRBJ2-7; d_gene: TRBD1
CDR3aa: CASSFSGQVNYGYTF; CDR3nt: TGTGCCAGCAGCTTTTCGGGACAGGTCAACTATGGCTACACCTTC; abundance: -; v_gene: TRBV7-9; j_gene: TRBJ1-2; d_gene: TRBD1
CDR3aa: CASSLRLGEETQYF; CDR3nt: TGTGCCAGCAGCCTTCGACTAGGAGAAGAGACCCAGTACTTC; abundance: -; v_gene: TRBV11-2; j_gene: TRBJ2-5; d_gene: -
CDR3aa: CASSRGRGGLYNEQFF; CDR3nt: TGTGCCAGCAGCCGTGGGAGGGGCGGCCTCTACAATGAGCAGTTCTTC; abundance: -; v_gene: TRBV11-2; j_gene: TRBJ2-1; d_gene: TRBD2
CDR3aa: CASSVPLGTGPTDTQYF; CDR3nt: TGTGCCAGCAGTGTTCCGCTCGGGACAGGACCCACAGATACGCAGTATTTT; abundance: -; v_gene: TRBV2; j_gene: TRBJ2-3; d_gene: TRBD1
CDR3aa: CASRHLGQYNSPLHF; CDR3nt: TGTGCCAGCAGACACCTGGGACAGTATAATTCACCCCTCCACTTT; abundance: -; v_gene: TRBV6-6; j_gene: TRBJ1-6; d_gene: TRBD1
CDR3aa: CASSFVEGDQPQHF; CDR3nt: TGCGCCAGCAGTTTCGTGGAGGGCGACCAGCCCCAGCATTTT; abundance: -; v_gene: TRBV4-1; j_gene: TRBJ1-5; d_gene: -
CDR3aa: CASSPSGRAYNEQFF; CDR3nt: TGTGCCAGCAGCCCTAGCGGGAGGGCCTACAATGAGCAGTTCTTC; abundance: few; v_gene: TRBV7-9; j_gene: TRBJ2-1; d_gene: TRBD2
CDR3aa: CASSSGQSSNQPQHF; CDR3nt: TGTGCCAGCAGCTCGGGACAGTCTAGCAATCAGCCCCAGCATTTT; abundance: -; v_gene: TRBV7-9; j_gene: TRBJ1-5; d_gene: TRBD1
CDR3aa: CASSLLAGLAEDSGANVLTF; CDR3nt: TGTGCCAGCAGCTTATTGGCGGGGCTAGCGGAAGACTCTGGGGCCAACGTCCTGACTTTC; abundance: -; v_gene: TRBV7-8; j_gene: TRBJ2-6; d_gene: TRBD2
CDR3aa: CASSEKVLPGGGFYNEQFF; CDR3nt: TGTGCCAGCAGTGAAAAAGTACTTCCCGGGGGGGGGTTTTACAATGAGCAGTTCTTC; abundance: -; v_gene: TRBV6-1; j_gene: TRBJ2-1; d_gene: TRBD2
CDR3aa: CASSQEEGLSYEQYF; CDR3nt: TGCGCCAGCAGCCAAGAGGAGGGACTCTCCTACGAGCAGTACTTC; abundance: -; v_gene: TRBV4-3; j_gene: TRBJ2-7; d_gene: -
CDR3aa: CASSRDLAATDTQYF; CDR3nt: TGTGCCAGCAGTCGGGATCTAGCGGCTACAGATACGCAGTATTTT; abundance: -; v_gene: TRBV28; j_gene: TRBJ2-3; d_gene: TRBD2
CDR3aa: CASSYRGGEYTQYF; CDR3nt: TGTGCCAGCAGTTACAGAGGGGGGGAATATACGCAGTATTTT; abundance: -; v_gene: TRBV6-6; j_gene: TRBJ2-3; d_gene: -
CDR3aa: CASSEDGNTIYF; CDR3nt: TGTGCCAGCAGTGAGGATGGAAACACCATATATTTT; abundance: -; v_gene: TRBV11-1; j_gene: TRBJ1-3; d_gene: -
CDR3aa: CASFSGGSNQPQHF; CDR3nt: TGTGCCAGCTTCTCTGGGGGGAGCAATCAGCCCCAGCATTTT; abundance: -; v_gene: TRBV6-5; j_gene: TRBJ1-5; d_gene: -
CDR3aa: CASSSGGREQYF; CDR3nt: TGTGCCAGCAGTTCAGGGGGCCGCGAGCAGTACTTC; abundance: -; v_gene: TRBV9; j_gene: TRBJ2-7; d_gene: TRBD1
CDR3aa: CASSFGTSEQYF; CDR3nt: TGTGCCAGCAGTTTCGGGACAAGCGAGCAGTACTTC; abundance: -; v_gene: TRBV28; j_gene: TRBJ2-7; d_gene: -
CDR3aa: CASSARTGLDQPQHF; CDR3nt: TGTGCCAGCAGTGCCAGGACAGGGCTGGATCAGCCCCAGCATTTT; abundance: -; v_gene: TRBV28; j_gene: TRBJ1-5; d_gene: TRBD1
CDR3aa: CASSFYGVGGIQTEAFF; CDR3nt: TGTGCCAGCAGTTTTTACGGGGTGGGGGGGATCCAGACTGAAGCTTTCTTT; abundance: -; v_gene: TRBV27; j_gene: TRBJ1-1; d_gene: -
CDR3aa: CASSQVSGRSSYNEQFF; CDR3nt: TGCGCCAGCAGCCAAGTAAGCGGACGGAGCTCCTACAATGAGCAGTTCTTC; abundance: -; v_gene: TRBV4-1; j_gene: TRBJ2-1; d_gene: -
CDR3aa: CASSQEGGPYTEAFF; CDR3nt: TGTGCCAGCAGCCAAGAAGGAGGACCCTACACTGAAGCTTTCTTT; abundance: -; v_gene: TRBV14; j_gene: TRBJ1-1; d_gene: -
CDR3aa: CASSPLSGPRDFKETQYF; CDR3nt: TGTGCCAGCAGCCCATTATCAGGGCCCAGGGATTTCAAAGAGACCCAGTACTTC; abundance: few; v_gene: TRBV27; j_gene: TRBJ2-5; d_gene: -
CDR3aa: CASSFWVGQGSEAFF; CDR3nt: TGTGCCAGCAGCTTTTGGGTCGGCCAGGGAAGTGAAGCTTTCTTT; abundance: -; v_gene: TRBV5-4; j_gene: TRBJ1-1; d_gene: -
CDR3aa: CASSDPQGPNYGYTF; CDR3nt: TGTGCCAGCAGTGACCCACAGGGCCCTAACTATGGCTACACCTTC; abundance: -; v_gene: TRBV25-1; j_gene: TRBJ1-2; d_gene: -
CDR3aa: CASSDTRGAYEQYF; CDR3nt: TGTGCCAGTAGTGACACGCGCGGGGCTTACGAGCAGTACTTC; abundance: -; v_gene: TRBV19; j_gene: TRBJ2-7; d_gene: -
CDR3aa: CASSPTGLAGGPDTQYF; CDR3nt: TGTGCCAGCAGCCCAACGGGACTAGCGGGGGGGCCAGATACGCAGTATTTT; abundance: -; v_gene: TRBV4-2; j_gene: TRBJ2-3; d_gene: TRBD2
CDR3aa: CASSLGTGKQFF; CDR3nt: TGCGCCAGCAGCTTGGGAACGGGGAAGCAGTTCTTC; abundance: -; v_gene: TRBV5-1; j_gene: TRBJ2-1; d_gene: -
CDR3aa: CASSPHRGLDHEQYF; CDR3nt: TGTGCCAGCAGCCCCCACAGGGGGCTAGATCACGAGCAGTACTTC; abundance: -; v_gene: TRBV5-5; j_gene: TRBJ2-7; d_gene: TRBD1
CDR3aa: CASSVQGGSEAFF; CDR3nt: TGTGCCAGCAGTGTACAGGGGGGGAGTGAAGCTTTCTTT; abundance: -; v_gene: TRBV27; j_gene: TRBJ1-1; d_gene: TRBD1
CDR3aa: CASSFPTGGEVNEQFF; CDR3nt: TGCGCCAGCAGCTTCCCGACAGGGGGGGAAGTCAATGAGCAGTTCTTC; abundance: -; v_gene: TRBV4-1; j_gene: TRBJ2-1; d_gene: TRBD1
CDR3aa: CASSLPTSGGNTGELFF; CDR3nt: TGTGCCAGCAGCTTACCGACTAGCGGGGGCAACACCGGGGAGCTGTTTTTT; abundance: -; v_gene: TRBV11-2; j_gene: TRBJ2-2; d_gene: TRBD2
CDR3aa: CSVHEGGGYTF; CDR3nt: TGCAGTGTCCACGAGGGTGGGGGCTACACCTTC; abundance: -; v_gene: TRBV20-1; j_gene: TRBJ1-2; d_gene: -